The 27 T cell receptor beta chains below were found in one sample sequenced in a study of early T cells in non-severe SARS-CoV-2 infection. TCRdb reprocessed the 5' RACE reads with MiXCR, giving one entry per CDR3 protein. The table lists more than 80,000 distinct CDR3 sequences, more than 9.5% of them singletons. Source material: whole blood. These receptors were collected from an adult who was a healthcare worker with PCR-confirmed SARS-CoV-2 infection or an uninfected control (not recorded which).

This clonotype was observed a single time. V gene TRBV11-2 combines with J gene TRBJ2-3; D gene unclear. Germline CDR1 is SGHAT and CDR2 is FQNNGV. The CDR3 contains 17 residues. V lost 0 bases and J lost 0, with 13 bases in between. The CDR3 DNA is TGTGCCAGCAGCTTAGATCTAGTCGGACCTAGCACAGATACGCAGTATTTT. This encodes CASSLDLVGPSTDTQYF.

The chain employs TRBV20-1 and TRBJ2-2, with 8 nucleotides matching TRBD2. The V segment lost 1 base and the J segment 5 bases; nucleotides outside the gene matches: 6. Germline V gene sequence: CDR1 DFQATT, CDR2 SNEGSKA (reference sequence). The CDR3 sequence is 15 residues long. DNA for the CDR3: TGCAGTGCTAGAGCGACTAGCGTAGGGACCGGGGAGCTGTTTTTT. This gives the protein CSARATSVGTGELFF.

This clonotype was detected a few times. The chain recombines TRBV7-3 with TRBJ2-2; TRBD2 matches at 8 bases. The CDR3 is made up of 15 amino acids. Losses at the gene ends were 4 bases for V and 3 bases for J; bases not matched to a gene: 4. Germline lookup yields CDR1 SGHTA and CDR2 FQGTGA. For the CDR3, the DNA is TGTGCCAGCAGCTACACGGGGGGGCACACCGGGGAGCTGTTTTTT. It encodes CASSYTGGHTGELFF.

In its sample, this clonotype was seen many times. The gene calls are TRBV6-5 and TRBJ1-1; D is perhaps TRBD1 (5 bases). V lost 7 bases, J lost 0 bases, and 12 bases lay in between. Germline lookup yields CDR1 MNHEY and CDR2 SVGAGI. CDR3 size: 14 residues. CDR3 bases: TGTGCCAGCAATGCTGGACATTTGAACACTGAAGCTTTCTTT. Translation gives CASNAGHLNTEAFF.

The chain is built from TRBV4-2 and TRBJ2-7; TRBD1 agrees at 8 bases. The CDR3 sequence is 15 residues long. Germline V gene lookup returns CDR1 LGHNA and CDR2 YNFKEQ. The V and J ends lost 6 bases and 3 bases, in that order; junction bases with no gene match: 10. In DNA form, the CDR3 reads TGTGCCAGCAGTCACCGACAGGGGTCGAGCTACGAGCAGTACTTC. Its protein is CASSHRQGSSYEQYF.

This clonotype was observed a handful of times. The J gene is TRBJ2-1, the V gene TRBV11-1, with TRBD1 matching over 7 bases. V shed 1 base and J 2 bases; nucleotides not matched to a gene: 2. The germline V gene has CDR1 SGHAT and CDR2 FQDESV (reference sequence). This CDR3 has 15 amino acids. As DNA, the CDR3 is TGTGCCAGCAGCTTAGTGACAGGGCCCTACAATGAGCAGTTCTTC. Protein: CASSLVTGPYNEQFF.

This clonotype was seen a few times. The chain employs TRBV5-1 and TRBJ2-7; the D call may be TRBD1 or TRBD2 (5 bases each). CDR1 is SGHRS and CDR2 is YFSETQ in the germline V gene. The CDR3 spans 15 residues. Trimming removed 0 bases at V and 2 bases at J, with 12 bases between. The CDR3 reads CASSLVGDSTYEQYF. Here the CDR3 DNA reads TGCGCCAGCAGCTTGGTGGGGGATTCTACCTACGAGCAGTACTTC.

In its sample, this clonotype was seen many times. The chain joins TRBV5-1 to TRBJ2-7; D ambiguous. CDR1 and CDR2 (germline): SGHRS, YFSETQ. The CDR3 length is 14 residues. V lost 0 bases and J 5 bases, leaving 12 bases between the germline ends. The CDR3 reads CASSLAGRSHEQYF. Written as DNA, the CDR3 is TGCGCCAGCAGCTTGGCGGGCCGGAGCCACGAGCAGTACTTC.

This clonotype has at least ten counts. The chain uses TRBV28 and TRBJ2-3; 9 bases map to TRBD2. This CDR3 is built from 16 residues. Per germline, CDR1 MDHEN and CDR2 SYDVKM. J gave up 4 bases and V 7 bases, and 12 bases lay outside the gene matches. The CDR3 region has the DNA TGTGCCAGCACCCCTTCGGGTAGCGGGAGCGCAGATACGCAGTATTTT. It specifies CASTPSGSGSADTQYF. The complete variable domain, with remaining parts taken from reference TRBV28 and TRBJ2-3, reads DVKVTQSSRYLVKRTGEKVFLECVQDMDHENMFWYRQDPGLGLRLIYFSYDVKMKEKGDIPEGYSVSREKKERFSLILESASTNQTSMYLCASTPSGSGSADTQYFGPGTRLTVL.

V gene TRBV28 combines with J gene TRBJ2-7, with 9 bases fitting TRBD1. V dropped 6 bases and J dropped 3; count of bases not matched to a gene: 12. The germline gives CDR1 MDHEN, CDR2 SYDVKM. The CDR3 totals 16 residues. Here the CDR3 DNA reads TGTGCCAGCAGGACTCCGTCGGGGACAGGGAACTACGAGCAGTACTTC. Translated, it gives CASRTPSGTGNYEQYF.

This rearrangement joins TRBV7-9 to TRBJ1-1; no clear D gene. V was clipped by 1 base and J by 4 bases, with 16 bases between them. The CDR3 has 16 residues. CDR1 SEHNR and CDR2 FQNEAQ come from the germline V gene (reference sequence). In DNA form, the CDR3 reads TGTGCCAGCAGCTTAGTCCCGTTTACGGCTAGCACTGAAGCTTTCTTT. Translating it yields CASSLVPFTASTEAFF.

This clonotype came up a few times. The chain carries TRBV29-1 and TRBJ2-1, with no clear D. V lost 7 bases and J lost 4, with 17 bases in between. Germline assignment: CDR1 SQVTM and CDR2 ANQGSEA. This CDR3 has 14 residues. CDR3 in DNA: TGCAGCGGAGTCAGCCGACTTTTTTACAATGAGCAGTTCTTC. Protein sequence: CSGVSRLFYNEQFF.

As concerns this clonotype: A much larger clone differs by one base, so this may be a read error. The chain is built from TRBV9 and TRBJ2-2; D call uncertain. CDR1 is SGDLS, CDR2 YYNGEE, per germline. Trimming stripped 5 bases from V and 6 bases from J, with 14 bases between. This CDR3 contains 14 residues. In DNA form, the CDR3 reads TGTGCCAGCAGTGTATACGTCGAATCCGGGGAGCTGTTTTTT. It encodes CASSVYVESGELFF.

This clonotype was observed at least ten times. CDR3: CASSPGLGPYNEQFF. The CDR3, as DNA: TGTGCCAGCTCTCCGGGACTAGGACCTTACAATGAGCAGTTCTTC. The gene calls are TRBV18 and TRBJ2-1; the match to TRBD2 covers 8 bases. The CDR3 consists of 15 residues. V dropped 6 bases and J dropped 4; count of bases not matched to a gene: 8. Germline V lookup: CDR1 KGHSH, CDR2 LQKENI.

A few counts support this clonotype. This rearrangement joins TRBV19 to TRBJ1-5; D uncertain. Germline loops: CDR1 LNHDA, CDR2 SQIVND (reference sequence). V lost 7 bases to trimming and J lost 0 bases, with 13 bases between them. The CDR3 runs to 15 residues. CDR3 residues: CASTKQSYSNQPQHF. Here the CDR3 DNA reads TGTGCCAGTACCAAACAGTCTTATAGCAATCAGCCCCAGCATTTT.

This clonotype came up many times. The chain couples TRBV29-1 to TRBJ2-5, with D uncertain. CDR1 is SQVTM and CDR2 is ANQGSEA in the germline V gene. This CDR3 has 12 residues. Trimming pared 3 bases from V and 14 bases from J, leaving 19 bases between. The CDR3 bases are TGCAGCGTTGAGGGGATGAAGGCGCGACCTTACTTC. Its protein product is CSVEGMKARPYF. Supplemented by reference TRBV29-1 and TRBJ2-5, the full variable domain reads SAVISQKPSRDICQRGTSLTIQCQVDSQVTMMFWYRQQPGQSLTLIATANQGSEATYESGFVIDKFPISRPNLTFSTLTVSNMSPEDSSIYLCSVEGMKARPYFGPGTRLLVL.

This clonotype was seen a few times. This chain uses TRBV20-1 with TRBJ2-5, with TRBD2 identical over 10 bases. V shed 1 base and J 3 bases; nucleotides not matched to a gene: 2. Germline V gene data show CDR1 as DFQATT and CDR2 as SNEGSKA (reference sequence). The length of the CDR3 is 14 residues. The CDR3 loop reads CSARGTSGEETQYF. The CDR3 DNA is TGCAGTGCTAGAGGGACTAGCGGTGAAGAGACCCAGTACTTC.

V gene TRBV5-1 combines with J gene TRBJ2-3; tentatively, D is TRBD1 (6 bases). Trimming removed 4 bases from V and 1 base from J, with 13 bases in between. Germline-derived CDR1 and CDR2 are SGHRS and YFSETQ. CDR3 length: 15 residues. In DNA, the CDR3 is TGCGCCAGCAGCACGGACGCAGGGGGCACAGATACGCAGTATTTT. It yields the protein CASSTDAGGTDTQYF.

In its sample, this clonotype was seen a few times. The chain combines TRBV11-1 with TRBJ2-2; possibly TRBD1 for D (6 bases). Deletions cut 5 bases from V and 0 bases from J, with 7 bases between. Germline CDR1 is SGHAT and CDR2 is FQDESV (reference sequence). The CDR3 contains 14 residues. CDR3 in DNA: TGTGCCAGCAGCGGACAGACGAACACCGGGGAGCTGTTTTTT. Its protein product is CASSGQTNTGELFF.

This sequence joins TRBV7-2 and TRBJ2-3; 9 nucleotides align to TRBD2. The V and J ends lost 0 bases and 3 bases, in that order; junction bases with no gene match: 4. CDR1 and CDR2 from the germline V gene are SGHTA and FQGNSA. CDR3 length: 16 amino acids. The CDR3 nucleotides are TGTGCCAGCAGCTTAGCCCTAGCGGGGCCAACAGATACGCAGTATTTT. Translating it yields CASSLALAGPTDTQYF.

This chain connects TRBV3-1 to TRBJ1-4; 10 positions match TRBD1. The CDR3 covers 14 residues. The V segment lost 8 bases and the J segment 6 bases; nucleotides outside the gene matches: 6. Germline CDR1 reads LGHDT; CDR2 reads YNNKEL (reference sequence). The CDR3 protein is CASHETGGDEKLFF. The CDR3 DNA reads as TGTGCCAGCCACGAGACAGGGGGCGATGAAAAACTGTTTTTT.

This clonotype was seen at least ten times. The CDR3 loop is CSASGGTGNTIYF. CDR3 DNA: TGCAGTGCTAGTGGTGGAACTGGAAACACCATATATTTT. The chain carries TRBV20-1 and TRBJ1-3; D gene ambiguous. CDR1 and CDR2 from the germline V gene are DFQATT and SNEGSKA (reference sequence). V lost 3 bases, J lost 2 bases, and 8 bases lay in between. CDR3 length equals 13 residues.

This clonotype has only a few counts. The chain has TRBV5-1 and TRBJ1-1; D call uncertain. Trimming cost V 0 bases and J 1 base, with 7 bases left between them. Germline assignment: CDR1 SGHRS and CDR2 YFSETQ. The CDR3 extends over 14 amino acids. CDR3 sequence reads: CASSLDRQNTEAFF. CDR3 coding DNA: TGCGCCAGCAGCTTGGACAGACAGAACACTGAAGCTTTCTTT.

V and J are TRBV5-6 and TRBJ2-7; no clear D. CDR3 length: 13 residues. Trimming took off 1 base at V and 5 bases at J, with 10 bases between the two ends. CDR1 is SGHDT, CDR2 YYEEEE, per germline. CDR3 region: CASSLNTPHEQYF. The CDR3 DNA sequence: TGTGCCAGCAGCTTGAATACCCCCCACGAGCAGTACTTC.

This clonotype was detected many times. The rearrangement uses TRBV2 and TRBJ2-7, with 9 bases fitting TRBD2. Germline trimming cut 5 bases from V and 4 bases from J; bases unmatched to any gene: 9. Germline V gene sequence: CDR1 SNHLY, CDR2 FYNNEI. CDR3 length: 15 residues. This chain's CDR3 is CASSSLAGKTYEQYF. CDR3 nucleotide sequence: TGTGCCAGCAGTTCCCTAGCGGGAAAAACGTACGAGCAGTACTTC.

This clonotype has only a few counts. The genes are TRBV7-9 and TRBJ2-1, with no clear D. This CDR3 comprises 13 residues. Germline CDR1 and CDR2: SEHNR and FQNEAQ (reference sequence). V gave up 5 bases and J gave up 10 bases, with 15 bases separating them. The CDR3 DNA follows: TGTGCCAGCAGCGTCATTATAGTGAGGGAGCAGTTCTTC. As protein: CASSVIIVREQFF.

This clonotype was seen only a few times. This sequence joins TRBV12-3 or TRBV12-4 and TRBJ2-7, with TRBD1 matching 9 bases. The CDR3 has 15 residues. V dropped 4 bases and J dropped 1; count of bases not matched to a gene: 5. The CDR3 sequence: CASSSRDRASYEQYF. The DNA for the CDR3 is TGTGCCAGCAGTTCACGGGACAGGGCGTCCTACGAGCAGTACTTC.